These 16 T cell receptor beta chains came from one sample sequenced in a study of post-analysis software for immune sequencing data. Broader study findings: In patients, about five TRBV segments were more frequent than in controls, with TRBV5-6, TRBV5-1 and TRBV20-1 among them.

cDNA libraries of TCR beta carried unique molecular identifiers. TCRdb processed the PCR reads anew with MiXCR; each CDR3 protein has one entry. This sample has 430,000 or so distinct CDR3 sequences; approximately 39% occur once, and the top ten carry under 9%. Antigen specificity for these receptors is unknown. Sequencing was carried out using blood. The receptor set was obtained from a girl under 10 years old with multiple sclerosis.

J is TRBJ2-1 and V is TRBV29-1; no reliable D call. The CDR3 totals 12 residues. Trimming shortened V by 7 bases and J by 8 bases, and 15 bases separated the two germline ends. Germline assignment: CDR1 SQVTM and CDR2 ANQGSEA. This chain's CDR3 is CSGVSLLDEQFF. CDR3 bases: TGCAGCGGTGTGTCCCTCCTGGATGAGCAGTTCTTC.

The genes are TRBV10-3 and TRBJ2-7, with D hard to call. V lost 2 bases and J 2 bases, leaving 4 bases between the germline ends. The germline CDR1 and CDR2 sequences are ENHRY and SYGVKD. The CDR3 is 12 amino acids. CDR3 DNA: TGTGCCATCAGTGAGCTGGCCTACGAGCAGTACTTC. It yields the protein CAISELAYEQYF.

The chain combines TRBV14 with TRBJ2-5, with a weak D call TRBD1 (6 bases). V lost 6 bases and J lost 4, with 12 bases in between. CDR1 and CDR2 (germline): SGHDN, FVKESK. The CDR3 covers 13 residues. The CDR3 sequence: CASRRGSRETQYF. CDR3 DNA: TGTGCCAGCAGGAGGGGGAGTCGAGAGACCCAGTACTTC. Full variable domain (remainder filled in from reference TRBV14 and TRBJ2-5): EAGVTQFPSHSVIEKGQTVTLRCDPISGHDNLYWYRRVMGKEIKFLLHFVKESKQDESGMPNNRFLAERTGGTYSTLKVQPAELEDSGVYFCASRRGSRETQYFGPGTRLLVL.

Many counts were recorded for this clonotype. This rearrangement joins TRBV7-7 to TRBJ2-1, with D perhaps assigned TRBD1 or TRBD2 (6 bases each). V lost 1 base and J lost 8, with 15 bases in between. In germline, CDR1 is SSHAT, CDR2 FNYEAQ (reference sequence). The CDR3 sequence is 15 residues long. CDR3 coding DNA: TGTGCCAGCAGCTTAGATATGGGGGGCTCGGATGAGCAGTTCTTC. Amino acids: CASSLDMGGSDEQFF.

The CDR3 DNA reads TGTGCCAGCAGTTACCACGCAGGGAATGGCTACACCTTC. Translation: CASSYHAGNGYTF. The chain uses TRBV6-5 and TRBJ1-2; weak D call: TRBD1 (5 bases). Germline lookup yields CDR1 MNHEY and CDR2 SVGAGI. V gave up 2 bases and J gave up 6 bases, with 10 bases separating them. The CDR3 sequence is 13 residues long.

This clonotype has just one count. This chain connects TRBV5-6 to TRBJ2-7; 7 nucleotides agree with TRBD1. The CDR3 consists of 15 residues. J was trimmed by 2 bases and V by 3 bases; bases with no gene match: 8. CDR1 is SGHDT and CDR2 is YYEEEE in the germline V gene. The CDR3 region has the DNA TGTGCCAGCAGCTACACAGGGGTTCGTCCCTACGAGCAGTACTTC. It codes for CASSYTGVRPYEQYF.

This rearrangement joins TRBV6-5 to TRBJ1-1; D perhaps matches TRBD1 (5 bases). CDR1 and CDR2 from the germline V gene are MNHEY and SVGAGI. The V and J ends lost 2 bases and 3 bases respectively, with 10 bases between them. The CDR3 loop spans 14 amino acids. CDR3 sequence (DNA): TGTGCCAGCAGTTACGCGGGGCAGGACACTGAAGCTTTCTTT. Translation gives CASSYAGQDTEAFF.

The rearrangement links TRBV5-1 to TRBJ1-1; tentative D call: TRBD1 (6 bases). Trimming left V 1 base short and J 3 bases short, with 10 bases between. Germline loops: CDR1 SGHRS, CDR2 YFSETQ. The CDR3 is 14 residues long. The CDR3 protein is CASSLINRDTEAFF. The CDR3 region has the DNA TGCGCCAGCAGCTTGATCAACAGGGACACTGAAGCTTTCTTT.

As concerns this clonotype: The junction differs from germline at one of its ends, possibly a read error. This chain uses TRBV18 with TRBJ1-1; D is unclear. Looked up from germline, CDR1 is KGHSH and CDR2 is LQKENI. CDR3 length: 14 residues. For the CDR3, the DNA is TGTGCCAGCCCACCGAGCGAGAGGGACACTGAAGCTTTCTTT. It translates to CASPPSERDTEAFF.

This clonotype has only a few counts. The rearrangement links TRBV20-1 to TRBJ1-6; 9 bases agree with TRBD1. The germline CDR1 and CDR2 sequences are DFQATT and SNEGSKA (reference sequence). V lost 3 bases to trimming and J lost 2 bases; unmatched junction nucleotides: 11. The CDR3 runs to 18 residues. The CDR3 loop is CSASWGTGTAAYNSPLHF. The CDR3 DNA follows: TGCAGTGCTAGTTGGGGGACAGGGACGGCCGCCTATAATTCACCCCTCCACTTT.

The chain couples TRBV6-6 to TRBJ2-1; no clear D. Germline V gene lookup returns CDR1 MNHNY and CDR2 SVGAGI (reference sequence). This CDR3 contains 12 residues. With 1 base removed from V and 7 bases from J, the gap between germline ends came to 5 bases. The CDR3 nucleotides are TGTGCCAGCAGTTACTTAGCAAATGAGCAGTTCTTC. Amino acid sequence: CASSYLANEQFF.

The chain is built from TRBV7-8 and TRBJ2-3; D is tentatively TRBD1 or TRBD2 (5 bases each). V was clipped by 6 bases and J by 4 bases, with 14 bases between them. The germline CDR1 and CDR2 sequences are SGHVS and FQNEAQ. The CDR3 runs 14 residues. As DNA, the CDR3 is TGTGCCAGCAGAGCCGGGGCCGACGCAGATACGCAGTATTTT. Encoded protein: CASRAGADADTQYF.

The chain couples TRBV19 to TRBJ2-1; D might be TRBD2 (6 bases). The germline V and J ends were trimmed by 7 bases and 5 bases, with 21 bases remaining between them. The CDR3 is 16 residues long. Germline-derived CDR1 and CDR2 are LNHDA and SQIVND (reference sequence). The DNA for the CDR3 is TGTGCCAGTATCGAGAAGCGGGCGTCGAGGAACAATGAGCAGTTCTTC. Amino acid sequence: CASIEKRASRNNEQFF.

CDR3 DNA sequence: TGCGCCAGCAGCTTGTATCCGAACCAAGAGACCCAGTACTTC. Amino acid sequence: CASSLYPNQETQYF. V gene TRBV5-1 combines with J gene TRBJ2-5; D unclear. Germline loops: CDR1 SGHRS, CDR2 YFSETQ. There are 14 residues in the CDR3. The V end was cut by 1 base, the J end by 0 bases, with 7 bases between.

In its sample, this clonotype was seen a few times. V usage is TRBV27 and J usage is TRBJ2-3, with D possibly being TRBD2 (6 bases). The V and J ends lost 6 bases and 4 bases respectively, with 14 bases between them. The germline V gene has CDR1 MNHEY and CDR2 SMNVEV (reference sequence). The CDR3 sequence is 14 residues long. CDR3 sequence (DNA): TGTGCCAGCAGGCGACTAGACGGGCCAGATACGCAGTATTTT. This codes for CASRRLDGPDTQYF.

This clonotype occurred a few times. The rearrangement uses TRBV28 and TRBJ2-7; weak D call: TRBD2 (5 bases). CDR1 and CDR2 (germline): MDHEN, SYDVKM. This CDR3 spans 14 amino acids. V lost 3 bases and J lost 3, with 12 bases in between. The chain's CDR3 is CASSLGVKGYEQYF. CDR3 nucleotide sequence: TGTGCCAGCAGTTTGGGAGTAAAGGGCTACGAGCAGTACTTC. The entire variable domain, with the rest obtained from reference TRBV28 and TRBJ2-7, is as follows: DVKVTQSSRYLVKRTGEKVFLECVQDMDHENMFWYRQDPGLGLRLIYFSYDVKMKEKGDIPEGYSVSREKKERFSLILESASTNQTSMYLCASSLGVKGYEQYFGPGTRLTVT.